Given below is one T cell receptor (beta chain) in context. The PCR used 60 Vbeta and 13 Jbeta primers. The repertoire was sequenced with immunoSEQ multiplex PCR; TCRdb's copy has only in-frame clones and lacks some. The sample has approximately 80,000 clones; 65% to 75% are singletons. Germline V gives CDR1 SGDLS, CDR2 YYNGEE. The J segment lost 7 bases and the V segment lost 6 bases, leaving 11 bases of the junction unmatched. The CDR3 has 15 amino acids. This record belongs to a study of cytomegalovirus exposure and HLA in healthy donors. Sequenced sample: PBMCs. This receptor was taken from a woman aged 40-49 years in good health and CMV-seropositive. The chain couples TRBV9 to TRBJ1-3, with 9 bases that match TRBD1. As DNA, the CDR3 is TGTGCCAGCACTACCTCCGGGACAGGGAGTAACACCATATATTTT. It is translated as CASTTSGTGSNTIYF.